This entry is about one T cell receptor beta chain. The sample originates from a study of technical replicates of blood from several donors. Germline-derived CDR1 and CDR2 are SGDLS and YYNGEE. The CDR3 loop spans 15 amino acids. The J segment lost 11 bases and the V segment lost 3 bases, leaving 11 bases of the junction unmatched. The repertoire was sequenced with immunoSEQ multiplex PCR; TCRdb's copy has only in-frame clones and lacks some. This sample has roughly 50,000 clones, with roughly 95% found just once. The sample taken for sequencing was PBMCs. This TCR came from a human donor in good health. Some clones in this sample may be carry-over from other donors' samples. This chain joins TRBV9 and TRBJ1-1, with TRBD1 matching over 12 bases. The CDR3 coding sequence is TGTGCCAGCAGCGGGGGGACAGGGGGCACGCCCTGGGCTTTCTTT. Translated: CASSGGTGGTPWAFF.